Below are 11 T cell receptor beta chains sequenced from a single sample in a study of metastatic and nonmetastatic thyroid tumors. Patients underwent thyroid surgery, and none had received any treatment before it. TCRdb reprocessed the PCR reads using MiXCR. Here the sample spans roughly 33,000 clones, approximately 19% being singletons. Sequencing input: blood. The receptors derive from a female donor with papillary thyroid cancer or a benign thyroid nodule (not recorded which). Some clones in this sample may be carry-over from other donors' samples.

This clone was observed at least ten times. Other DNA sequences of this sample code for an identical CDR3. The chain carries TRBV2 and TRBJ2-5, with TRBD1 matching over 9 bases. With V trimmed by 6 bases and J by 4 bases, 0 bases remained unmatched. The CDR3 consists of 12 residues. The germline V gene has CDR1 SNHLY and CDR2 FYNNEI. The CDR3 DNA sequence: TGTGCCAGCAGGGGACAGGGAGAGACCCAGTACTTC. Encoded protein: CASRGQGETQYF.

This clone was seen a handful of times. Just one base apart from a much larger clone, this may be a read error. The chain links TRBV29-1 to TRBJ1-2, with D possibly being TRBD1 (5 bases). This CDR3 spans 10 amino acids. Germline loops: CDR1 SQVTM, CDR2 ANQGSEA. The V and J ends lost 6 bases and 10 bases respectively, with 12 bases between them. CDR3 sequence (DNA): TGCAGCGTGGGGGTTGGCGTCTACACCTTC. It yields the protein CSVGVGVYTF.

There are a few counts of this clone. The J gene is TRBJ1-3, the V gene TRBV12-3 or TRBV12-4; no firm D call. V was pared by 6 bases and J by 4 bases, with 10 bases between. The length of the CDR3 is 13 residues. CDR3 nucleotides: TGTGCCAGCAGCTTATGGCAGGGAAACACCATATATTTT. Its protein is CASSLWQGNTIYF.

This clone showed up many times. The genes are TRBV2 and TRBJ2-3; 7 bases align to TRBD1. CDR3 length: 14 amino acids. Losses at the gene ends were 0 bases for V and 8 bases for J; bases not matched to a gene: 5. Germline CDR1 reads SNHLY; CDR2 reads FYNNEI. CDR3: CASSEAPGQRTQYF. In DNA, the CDR3 is TGTGCCAGCAGTGAAGCGCCGGGACAGCGTACGCAGTATTTT.

This clone has ten or more counts. The chain recombines TRBV25-1 with TRBJ2-1, with D possibly being TRBD2 (7 bases). The germline V gene has CDR1 MGHDK and CDR2 SYGVNS. With 2 bases removed from V and 4 bases from J, the gap between germline ends came to 12 bases. The CDR3 has 15 amino acids. CDR3 region: CASSETGGSYNEQFF. CDR3 nucleotide sequence: TGTGCCAGCAGTGAAACGGGGGGCTCGTACAATGAGCAGTTCTTC.

The J gene is TRBJ2-7, the V gene TRBV20-1; 7 bases are shared with TRBD1. The CDR3 sequence is 15 residues long. J lost 0 bases, V lost 4 bases, and 9 bases had no gene match. The V gene's germline CDR1 is DFQATT and CDR2 SNEGSKA (reference sequence). CDR3 in amino acids: CSAIGQDPSSYEQYF. The DNA of the CDR3 is TGCAGTGCTATAGGACAGGACCCGAGCTCCTACGAGCAGTACTTC.

This clone was detected only a few times. The junction departs from the called germline gene at one end, perhaps through a read error. The chain has TRBV6-2 or TRBV6-3 and TRBJ2-6, with D uncertain. This CDR3 is 17 amino acids long. Germline V gene lookup returns CDR1 MNHEY and CDR2 SVGEGT. In nucleotides, the CDR3 is TGTGCCAGCAGTTACTCATTAAGTAACTCTGCGGCCAACATCCTGACTTTC. This translates into CASSYSLSNSAANILTF.

This clone was recorded at least ten times. This chain joins TRBV5-6 and TRBJ2-1; D is undetermined. The germline V and J ends were trimmed by 2 bases and 5 bases, with 2 bases remaining between them. This CDR3 has 11 residues. Germline lookup yields CDR1 SGHDT and CDR2 YYEEEE. In nucleotides, the CDR3 is TGTGCCAGCAGCTTTGACAATGAGCAGTTCTTC. This encodes CASSFDNEQFF.

This clone was picked up many times. The V and J genes are TRBV29-1 and TRBJ1-1; D call uncertain. The germline gives CDR1 SQVTM, CDR2 ANQGSEA. The length of the CDR3 is 13 residues. The V end lost 4 bases, the J end lost 5 bases, and 14 bases lay between the germline ends. CDR3 region: CSVVDTLGTEAFF. Written as DNA, the CDR3 is TGCAGCGTTGTTGACACCCTGGGGACTGAAGCTTTCTTT.

This clone has ten or more counts. V usage is TRBV11-2 and J usage is TRBJ2-3, with D unresolved. V dropped 3 bases and J dropped 2 bases, with 9 bases sitting between them. Germline CDR1 is SGHAT and CDR2 is FQNNGV. CDR3 length: 14 residues. The CDR3 reads CASSFGGFTDTQYF. In DNA form, the CDR3 reads TGTGCCAGCAGCTTTGGTGGCTTCACAGATACGCAGTATTTT.

Ten or more counts support this clone. This sequence joins TRBV5-5 and TRBJ2-3; 14 nucleotides match TRBD2. Trimming took 6 bases from V and 2 from J; bases not matched to a gene: 5. The V gene's germline CDR1 is SGHKS and CDR2 YYEKEE (reference sequence). The CDR3 runs 16 residues. The CDR3: CASIATSGRDTDTQYF. The CDR3 DNA reads TGTGCCAGCATCGCGACTAGCGGGAGGGACACAGATACGCAGTATTTT.